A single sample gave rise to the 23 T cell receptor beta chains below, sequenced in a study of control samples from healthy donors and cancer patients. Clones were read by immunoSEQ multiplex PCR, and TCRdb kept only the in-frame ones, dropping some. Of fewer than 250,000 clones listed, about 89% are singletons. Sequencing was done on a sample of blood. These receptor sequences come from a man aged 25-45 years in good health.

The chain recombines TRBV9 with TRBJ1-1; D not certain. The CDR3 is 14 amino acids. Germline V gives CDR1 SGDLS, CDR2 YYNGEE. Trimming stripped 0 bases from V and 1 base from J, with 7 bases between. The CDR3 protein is CASSVGIQNTEAFF. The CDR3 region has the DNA TGTGCCAGCAGCGTAGGGATTCAGAACACTGAAGCTTTCTTT.

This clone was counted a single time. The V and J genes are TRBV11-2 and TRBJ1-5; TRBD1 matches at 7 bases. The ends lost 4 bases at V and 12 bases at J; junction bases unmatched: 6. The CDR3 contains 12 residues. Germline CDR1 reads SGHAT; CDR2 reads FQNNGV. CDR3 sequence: CASSSDRDSQHF. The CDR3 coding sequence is TGTGCCAGCAGCTCAGACCGGGACAGCCAGCATTTT.

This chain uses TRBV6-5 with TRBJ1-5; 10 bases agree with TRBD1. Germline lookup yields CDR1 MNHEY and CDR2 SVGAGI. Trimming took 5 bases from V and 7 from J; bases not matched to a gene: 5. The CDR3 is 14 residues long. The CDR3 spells CASSPGTGDQPQHF. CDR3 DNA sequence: TGTGCCAGCAGTCCCGGGACAGGGGACCAGCCCCAGCATTTT.

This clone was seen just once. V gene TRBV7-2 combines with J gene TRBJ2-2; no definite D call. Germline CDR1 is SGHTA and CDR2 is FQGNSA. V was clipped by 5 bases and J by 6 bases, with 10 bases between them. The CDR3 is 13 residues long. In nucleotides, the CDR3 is TGTGCCAGCAGCCCTGACCCGGCCGGGGAGCTGTTTTTT. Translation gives CASSPDPAGELFF.

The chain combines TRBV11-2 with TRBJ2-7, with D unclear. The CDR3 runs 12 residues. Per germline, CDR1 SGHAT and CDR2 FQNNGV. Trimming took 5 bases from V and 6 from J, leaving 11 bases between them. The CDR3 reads CASSGSFSEQYF. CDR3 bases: TGTGCCAGCAGCGGTTCTTTCTCCGAGCAGTACTTC.

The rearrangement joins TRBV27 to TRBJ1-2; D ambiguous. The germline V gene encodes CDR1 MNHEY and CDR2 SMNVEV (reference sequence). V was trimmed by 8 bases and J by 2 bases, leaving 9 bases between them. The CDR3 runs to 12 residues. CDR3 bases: TGTGCCAGCGGTCTTCTGAACTATGGCTACACCTTC. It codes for CASGLLNYGYTF.

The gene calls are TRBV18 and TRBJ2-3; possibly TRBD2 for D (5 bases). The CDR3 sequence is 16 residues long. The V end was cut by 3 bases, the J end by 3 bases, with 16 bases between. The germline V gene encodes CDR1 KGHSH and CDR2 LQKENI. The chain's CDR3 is CASSPPVLTGTDTQYF. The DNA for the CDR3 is TGTGCCAGCTCACCCCCGGTTCTCACGGGGACAGATACGCAGTATTTT.

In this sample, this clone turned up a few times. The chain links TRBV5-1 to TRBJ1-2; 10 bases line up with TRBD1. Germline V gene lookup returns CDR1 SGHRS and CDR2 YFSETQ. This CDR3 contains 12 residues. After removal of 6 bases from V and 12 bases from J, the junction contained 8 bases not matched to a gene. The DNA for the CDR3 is TGCGCCAGCAAGGGACAGGGGCTTGATCACACCTTC. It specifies CASKGQGLDHTF.

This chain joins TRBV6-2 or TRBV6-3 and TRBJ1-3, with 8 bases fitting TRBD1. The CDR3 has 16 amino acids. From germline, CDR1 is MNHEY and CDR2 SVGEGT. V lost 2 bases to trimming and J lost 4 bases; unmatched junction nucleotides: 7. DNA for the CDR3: TGTGCCAGCAGTTACCCCTCAGGGGGCTTCGGAAACACCATATATTTT. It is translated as CASSYPSGGFGNTIYF.

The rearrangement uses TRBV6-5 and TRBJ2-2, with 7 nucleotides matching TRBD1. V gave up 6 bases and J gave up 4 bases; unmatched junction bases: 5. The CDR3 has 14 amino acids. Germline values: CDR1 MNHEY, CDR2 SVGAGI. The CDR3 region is CASRVTGATGELFF. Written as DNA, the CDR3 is TGTGCCAGCAGAGTAACAGGGGCCACCGGGGAGCTGTTTTTT.

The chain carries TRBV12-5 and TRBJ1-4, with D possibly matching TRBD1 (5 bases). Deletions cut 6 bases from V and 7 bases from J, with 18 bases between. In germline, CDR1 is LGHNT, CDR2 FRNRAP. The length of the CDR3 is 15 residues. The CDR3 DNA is TGTGCTAGTGGCCTTAGTCGGCAGGGAGTTGAAAAACTGTTTTTT. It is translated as CASGLSRQGVEKLFF.

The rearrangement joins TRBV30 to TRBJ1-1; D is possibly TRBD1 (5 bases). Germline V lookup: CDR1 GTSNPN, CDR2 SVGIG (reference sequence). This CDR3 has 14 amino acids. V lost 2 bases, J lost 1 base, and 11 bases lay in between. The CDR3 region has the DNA TGTGCCTGGAGTAGGGGATCTCGGAACACTGAAGCTTTCTTT. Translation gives CAWSRGSRNTEAFF. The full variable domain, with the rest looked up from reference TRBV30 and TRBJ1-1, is SQTIHQWPATLVQPVGSPLSLECTVEGTSNPNLYWYRQAAGRGLQLLFYSVGIGQISSEVPQNLSASRPQDRQFILSSKKLLLSDSGFYLCAWSRGSRNTEAFFGQGTRLTVV.

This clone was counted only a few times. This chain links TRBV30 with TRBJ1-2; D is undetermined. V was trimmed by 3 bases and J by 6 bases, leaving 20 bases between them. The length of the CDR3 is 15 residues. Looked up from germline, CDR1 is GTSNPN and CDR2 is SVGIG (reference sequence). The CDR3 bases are TGTGCCTGGAGACATCCCGGGAGACGATTCAATGGCTACACCTTC. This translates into CAWRHPGRRFNGYTF.

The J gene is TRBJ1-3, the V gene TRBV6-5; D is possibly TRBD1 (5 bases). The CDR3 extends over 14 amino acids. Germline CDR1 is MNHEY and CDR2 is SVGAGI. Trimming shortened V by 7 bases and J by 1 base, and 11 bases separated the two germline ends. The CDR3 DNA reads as TGTGCCAGCATCGGTTGGGGGTCTGGAAACACCATATATTTT. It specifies CASIGWGSGNTIYF.

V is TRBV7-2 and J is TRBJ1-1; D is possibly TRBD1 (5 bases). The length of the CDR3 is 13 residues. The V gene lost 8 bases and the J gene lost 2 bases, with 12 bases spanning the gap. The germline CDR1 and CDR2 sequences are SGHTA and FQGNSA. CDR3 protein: CASRPGVNTEAFF. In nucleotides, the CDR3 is TGTGCCAGCCGGCCGGGGGTAAACACTGAAGCTTTCTTT.

DNA of the CDR3: TGTGCCAGCAGCCCTTTCTTTATGCTAGCGGGGAACACCGGGGAGCTGTTTTTT. Translated, it gives CASSPFFMLAGNTGELFF. The J gene is TRBJ2-2, the V gene TRBV3-1 (or the pseudogene TRBV3-2); 8 bases agree with TRBD2. The CDR3 consists of 18 residues. The germline gives CDR1 LGHDT, CDR2 YNNKEL (reference sequence). V was pared by 4 bases and J by 1 base, with 11 bases of the junction left unmatched.

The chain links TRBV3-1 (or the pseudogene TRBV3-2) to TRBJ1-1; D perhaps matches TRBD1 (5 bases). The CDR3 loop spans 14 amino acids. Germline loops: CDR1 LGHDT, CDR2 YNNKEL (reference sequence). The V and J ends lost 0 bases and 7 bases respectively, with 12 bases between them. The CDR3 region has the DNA TGTGCCAGCAGCCAAGACCTTCGTGGGGGTGAAGCTTTCTTT. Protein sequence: CASSQDLRGGEAFF.

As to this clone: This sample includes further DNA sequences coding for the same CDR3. CDR3 sequence reads: CASSPDRDTEAFF. The CDR3 DNA follows: TGTGCCAGCAGCCCGGATCGGGACACTGAAGCTTTCTTT. This chain connects TRBV7-3 to TRBJ1-1; D gene unclear. Trimming stripped 5 bases from V and 3 bases from J, with 10 bases between. CDR3 size: 13 residues. Germline V gives CDR1 SGHTA, CDR2 FQGTGA.

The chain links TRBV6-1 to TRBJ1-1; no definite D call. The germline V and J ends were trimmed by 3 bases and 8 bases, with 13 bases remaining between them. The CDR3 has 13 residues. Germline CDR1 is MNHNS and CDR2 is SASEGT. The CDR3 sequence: CASSEDEELEAFF. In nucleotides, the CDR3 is TGTGCCAGCAGTGAGGATGAGGAGTTAGAAGCTTTCTTT.

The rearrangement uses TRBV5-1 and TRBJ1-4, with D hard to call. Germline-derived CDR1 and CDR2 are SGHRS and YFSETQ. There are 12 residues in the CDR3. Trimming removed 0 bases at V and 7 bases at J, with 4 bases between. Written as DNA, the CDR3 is TGCGCCAGCAGCTTGGTCCCTGAAAAACTGTTTTTT. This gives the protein CASSLVPEKLFF. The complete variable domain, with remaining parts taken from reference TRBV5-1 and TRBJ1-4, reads KAGVTQTPRYLIKTRGQQVTLSCSPISGHRSVSWYQQTPGQGLQFLFEYFSETQRNKGNFPGRFSGRQFSNSRSEMNVSTLELGDSALYLCASSLVPEKLFFGSGTQLSVL.

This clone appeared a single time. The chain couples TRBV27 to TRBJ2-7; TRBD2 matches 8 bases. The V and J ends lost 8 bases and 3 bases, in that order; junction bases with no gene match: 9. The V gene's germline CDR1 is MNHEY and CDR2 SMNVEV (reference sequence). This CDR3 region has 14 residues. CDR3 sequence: CASAKTSEFYEQYF. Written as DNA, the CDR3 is TGTGCCAGCGCTAAGACTAGCGAGTTCTACGAGCAGTACTTC.

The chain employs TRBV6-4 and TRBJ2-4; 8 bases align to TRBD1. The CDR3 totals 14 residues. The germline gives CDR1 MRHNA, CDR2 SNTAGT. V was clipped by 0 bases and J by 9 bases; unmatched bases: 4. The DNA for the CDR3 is TGTGCCAGCAGTGACTCGGCAGGGGGCAGCATTCAGTACTTC. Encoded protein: CASSDSAGGSIQYF.

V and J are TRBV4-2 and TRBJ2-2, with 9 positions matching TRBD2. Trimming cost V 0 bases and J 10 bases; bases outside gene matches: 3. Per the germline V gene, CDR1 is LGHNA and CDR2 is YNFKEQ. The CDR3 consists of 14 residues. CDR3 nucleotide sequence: TGTGCCAGCAGCCAAGACGCGGGGGGGGCGGAGCTGTTTTTT. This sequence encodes CASSQDAGGAELFF.